The sequence of this TCR beta chain was determined in a study of cytomegalovirus exposure and HLA in healthy donors (dated by TCRdb to 2015 to 2018). With regard to the full study: An earlier analysis of approximately 600 of the donors reported 250 to 300 Gb of sequence data and 117 million unique TCR beta sequences from about 179 million T cells. The number of donors typed differed by locus, with 629-630 for A, B, C, DRB1 and DQB1, roughly 520 for DQA1, 600 to 610 for DPA1, and approximately 470 for DPB1. The study aimed to test whether cataloging public T cell receptors could reveal signatures of past pathogen exposure. The study profiled the T cell repertoires of 500 to 800 subjects by immunosequencing and related them to cytomegalovirus serostatus. In addition to the first cohort of 500 to 850 subjects, a separate validation cohort of 120 different subjects was used. Genome-wide SNP genotypes for about 55% of the roughly 670 donors were used in a later genetic analysis, which treated that subset as a discovery cohort. To decide whether each TCR beta V gene segment behaved as functional or pseudogenic, an earlier analysis of approximately 600 of the donors relied on high-throughput TCR beta sequencing. Rather than drawing on any new phenotypic data, the later analysis identified candidate immune exposures from TCR beta sequences and the way those sequences occurred across donors. High-throughput TCR immunosequencing, statistical association of individual TCRs with disease status, and machine learning were combined to predict cytomegalovirus infection status. The genetic ancestry cluster associated with self-reported Caucasian donors included 80% to 90% of the 398 genotyped donors. Around 320 gigabases of sequencing data and approximately 80 million unique TCR sequences were included in an early release covering about 700 HLA-typed donors. A later analysis re-analyzed previously published TCR beta repertoires from about 600 donors and added high-resolution HLA genotyping to study TCR occurrence patterns. All discovery cohort repertoires had been generated on a single sequencing platform. Donor age, sex, ethnicity and CMV serostatus were collected together with the repertoire data. Among over 350 genotyped donors of the cohort, an average of approximately 240,000 unique TCR beta nucleotide sequences were sequenced per donor, approximately 20% of them non-productive. Because of strong linkage in the cohort, 4 to 6 DR-DQ haplotypes were treated as single units for association and clustering. HLA typing included class I and class II loci at four-digit resolution.

In total, 630 or so healthy bone marrow donors made up the cohort. At the time of sampling, every cohort member was nominally healthy, though immune exposures that went unrecorded were likely present. The donor was CMV seropositive and was included in the group of approximately 310 seropositive cohort members. Each donor provided a peripheral blood sample, and peripheral blood mononuclear cells were used for TCR beta sequencing. The Qiagen DNeasy Blood Extraction Kit was used to extract genomic DNA from the blood cell samples. Broader findings and caveats from the paper: Correlated functional status among segregating V segments might reflect linkage disequilibrium, but an unknown experimental factor could not be ruled out. A few of the identified cytomegalovirus-associated TCR beta chains were confirmed in vitro to be specific for cytomegalovirus antigens. Compared with equally common non-associated chains, HLA-associated TCR beta chains in a later analysis were more clonally expanded and had lower generation probabilities. Across donors, most TCR sequences were observed very rarely, whereas some public TCRs were present in many individuals. The authors suggested that the approach could potentially be generalized to other disease states and immunological phenotypes. A cluster of highly shared sequence variants was judged likely to represent a technical artifact of the sequencing pipeline. Because HLA typing was unavailable for some donors at each locus, only the typed subset was used in association tests. The presence/absence analyses assumed that sequencing depth was roughly uniform across donors, and that assumption may not be true. Because counts were too low, roughly 16 rarely observed V segments, including chromosome 9 orphons, were excluded from the earlier analysis of several hundred of the donors. A further reported finding was that TCR beta sequences accurately predicted the HLA-A and HLA-B alleles for most subjects in the first cohort. According to a later genetic analysis, donors in an Asian-associated ancestry cluster had fewer N-insertions in productive TCRs than the roughly 700-donor mean. The study gave a list of about 160 TCR beta chains associated with cytomegalovirus. Some IMGT-functional V segments, including TRBV6-2 and TRBV6-3, could not be told apart with the 87-base-pair reads, so those segments were excluded. A later analysis found that most CMV-associated TCR beta chains appeared HLA-restricted, with HLA associations seemingly driven largely by CMV exposure. In a later analysis, around 15,000 TCR beta sequences were associated with specific HLA alleles at a false discovery rate of 0.05. In a later analysis, the rate of TCR association differed among HLA loci, with DRB1 alleles having the most associated TCRs and HLA-C alleles having the fewest. This cohort had only TCR beta chains sequenced, and the lack of alpha or paired-chain data limited which features could be detected. The classifier was reported to diagnose cytomegalovirus status with high specificity and sensitivity in both the original cohort and the validation cohort. Assigning TCR associations to individual alleles was difficult when HLA alleles, especially DR and DQ, strongly co-occurred. Immune exposure information for the cohort was limited to CMV serostatus. An earlier analysis of 450 to 750 of the donors showed that most TCR beta V segments appeared in productive rearrangements either about 87% or about 30% of the time, which broadly matched IMGT annotations. In a later analysis, several top co-occurrence clusters were reported to appear linked to parvovirus B19, influenza, CMV and Epstein-Barr virus. In a later genetic analysis, a missense DCLRE1C variant was associated with V-gene and J-gene trimming of TCR beta chains, and the association was replicated in an independent cohort.

Concerning this clone itself: The antigen it binds to is not known. The input lacks base qualities; no much larger clone sits a single base away.

V lost 4 bases and J lost 1 base; the stretch between them is 7 bases long. The CDR3 goes from the cysteine to the phenylalanine over 14 residues. Of the read, only the CDR3 DNA is kept; its 42 bases are in frame from base 1. CDR1 and CDR2, looked up from the germline V gene, are SGHVS and FNYEAQ. Library preparation used the immunoSEQ multiplex PCR assay. For the multiplex PCR, a mixture combining 60 forward primers for TCR Vbeta segments and 13 reverse primers for TCR Jbeta segments was used. The CDR3 region of rearranged TCR beta genes was amplified from genomic DNA by a multiplex PCR assay. The amplified TCR beta libraries were sequenced on the Illumina HiSeq System as 87-base-pair reads. The study's own analysis went as follows. Across the 700 or so repertoires, a later analysis counted 80 million or so unique TCR beta chains, 9.5 million to 13 million of which were shared by at least two donors. A nearest-neighbor algorithm error-corrected the raw reads and collapsed the reads into unique sequences, merging closely related sequences to remove PCR and sequencing errors. V, D and J gene segments were assigned by aligning CDR3 sequences to IMGT reference sequences. Each retained sequence needed at least a six-nucleotide match to both a V gene segment and a J gene segment. Rearrangements were called productive when the CDR3 lacked stop codons and stayed in frame with V and J; all others were non-productive. Following IMGT convention, CDR3 was defined as the stretch from the second conserved V-encoded cysteine to the conserved J-encoded phenylalanine. Sequences without an unambiguous match to a single V gene segment were excluded from the earlier analysis of approximately 600 of the donors. An earlier analysis of a few hundred of the donors classified V segments as functional when productive rearrangements were above 56.7% and as segregating when the standard deviation between donors was above 5%. To diagnose cytomegalovirus status from the catalog of TCR beta chain sequences, a statistical classification framework was built. In a later analysis, TCR nucleotide sequences were compared against IMGT/GENE-DB human TR gene sequences so that V and J genes could be assigned. In a later analysis, CDR3 sequences and most-parsimonious VDJ recombination scenarios were assigned using the TCRdist pipeline. In a later analysis, each TCR beta chain was defined by its CDR3 amino acid sequence together with its V-gene family, and reads lacking a unique V-gene family were excluded. A later analysis removed several hundred highly shared, low-generation-probability nucleotide sequences to deal with suspected cross-contamination and a sequencing artifact. In a later analysis, a clonal expansion index for each public chain was calculated from normalized within-repertoire ranks of inferred template counts. A later analysis computed generation probabilities with a VDJ recombination model fitted to out-of-frame rearrangements, and checked the results against IGoR. In a later analysis, TCR-TCR, TCR-HLA and TCR-CMV co-occurrence was scored with hypergeometric tests, and a repertoire-size bias correction was applied to TCR pairs. False discovery rates were estimated in a later analysis by permuting HLA or CMV assignments 20 times. In a later analysis, co-occurring TCRs were grouped using DBSCAN, and TCRdist sequence similarity was added for clustering within HLA-allele-positive subsets. Repertoires with fewer than 30,000 or more than 120,000 public chains, plus five repertoires with anomalous nucleotide sharing, were excluded from co-occurrence clustering. TCRdb mirrors the immuneACCESS table, restricted to in-frame sequences. Some clones are absent from its copies; in checked studies, under half trace to an unresolved V gene, and the reason for the others is unknown. V and J calls and clone size follow that table, whereas D and trimming were derived from the DNA. The sample data list approximately 140,000 clones, and more than 65% of these were observed just once. The ten biggest clones cover 2.6% of the sample.

The source material was PBMCs. The rearranged segments are TRBV7-6 and TRBJ2-2, with the D segment identity uncertain. The clonotype was recovered from a woman between 55 and 75 years old in good health and CMV-seropositive. CDR3 region: CASSSPVNTGELFF. At the DNA level, the sequence is TGTGCCAGCAGCTCACCAGTGAACACCGGGGAGCTGTTTTTT.